This T cell receptor beta chain was documented in a study of tumor-infiltrating lymphocytes in primary liver carcinoma. Overall study context: Ranging in age from 30 to 69 years, the patients were men and women.

TCR beta cDNA was made from around 460 ng total RNA with a constant-region primer. Libraries covering TCR beta were generated through three nested multiplex PCR rounds (using a slightly modified ARM-PCR). Two initial PCR rounds of approximately 10 cycles each paired TRBV1-TRBV30 forward primers with a C-beta reverse primer. Via MiXCR, TCRdb re-called the multiplex PCR reads, giving one row per CDR3 protein. The table lists roughly 100,000 distinct CDR3 sequences, roughly 80% of them singletons. CDR3 length: 16 amino acids. The V gene lost 4 bases and the J gene lost 3 bases, with 16 bases spanning the gap. Per germline, CDR1 LGHNA and CDR2 YSLEER. DNA and RNA were both co-extracted from around 20-30 mg of bulk tissue that had not been sorted. Each tumor specimen held more than 80% viable tumor cells.

The material sequenced was liver tumor tissue from sampling region 3. Subset reported: tumor region T3, left-lateral pole. The J gene is TRBJ2-1, the V gene TRBV4-3; D may be TRBD2 (6 bases). This sequence originates from a man aged 40-49 years with primary liver carcinoma and hepatitis B virus infection. CDR3 in DNA: TGCGCCAGCAGCCGATATAGAGGTAGCGGCTACAATGAGCAGTTCTTC. Translating it yields CASSRYRGSGYNEQFF.